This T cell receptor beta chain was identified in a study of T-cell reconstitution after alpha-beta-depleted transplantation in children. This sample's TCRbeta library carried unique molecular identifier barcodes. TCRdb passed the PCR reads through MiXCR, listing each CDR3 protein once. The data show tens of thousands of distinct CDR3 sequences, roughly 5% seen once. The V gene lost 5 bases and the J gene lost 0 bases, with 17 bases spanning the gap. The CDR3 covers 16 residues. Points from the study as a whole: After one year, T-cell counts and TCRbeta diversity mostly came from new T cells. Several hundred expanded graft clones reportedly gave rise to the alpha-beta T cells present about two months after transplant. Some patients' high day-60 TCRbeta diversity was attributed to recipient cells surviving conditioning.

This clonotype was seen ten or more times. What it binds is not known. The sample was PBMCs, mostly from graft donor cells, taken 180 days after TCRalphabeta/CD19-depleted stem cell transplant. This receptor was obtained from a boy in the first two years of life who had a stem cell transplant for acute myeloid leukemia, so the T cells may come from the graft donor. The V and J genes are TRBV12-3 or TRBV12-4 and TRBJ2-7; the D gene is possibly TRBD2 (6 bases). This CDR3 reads CASSPRDFPLSYEQYV. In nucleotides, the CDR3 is TGTGCCAGCAGTCCTCGGGACTTCCCCCTCTCCTACGAGCAGTACGTC.